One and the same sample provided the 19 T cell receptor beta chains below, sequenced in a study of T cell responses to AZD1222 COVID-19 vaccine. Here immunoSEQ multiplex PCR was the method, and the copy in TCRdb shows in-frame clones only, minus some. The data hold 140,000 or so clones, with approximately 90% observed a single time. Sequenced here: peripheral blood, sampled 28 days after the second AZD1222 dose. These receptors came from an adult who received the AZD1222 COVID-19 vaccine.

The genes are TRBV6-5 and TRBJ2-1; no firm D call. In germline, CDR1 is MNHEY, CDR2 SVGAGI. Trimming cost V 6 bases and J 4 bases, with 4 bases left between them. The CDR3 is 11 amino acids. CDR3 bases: TGTGCCAGCAGGGTATACAATGAGCAGTTCTTC. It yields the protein CASRVYNEQFF.

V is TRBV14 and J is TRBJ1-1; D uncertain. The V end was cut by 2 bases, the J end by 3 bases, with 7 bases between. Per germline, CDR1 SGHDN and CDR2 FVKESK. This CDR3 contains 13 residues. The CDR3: CASSQLPDTEAFF. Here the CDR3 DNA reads TGTGCCAGCAGCCAACTTCCCGACACTGAAGCTTTCTTT.

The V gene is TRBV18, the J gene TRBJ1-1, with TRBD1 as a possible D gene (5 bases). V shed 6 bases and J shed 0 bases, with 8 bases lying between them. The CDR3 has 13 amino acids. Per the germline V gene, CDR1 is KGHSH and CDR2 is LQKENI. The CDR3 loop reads CASSGGVNTEAFF. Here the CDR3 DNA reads TGTGCCAGCTCTGGAGGGGTGAACACTGAAGCTTTCTTT.

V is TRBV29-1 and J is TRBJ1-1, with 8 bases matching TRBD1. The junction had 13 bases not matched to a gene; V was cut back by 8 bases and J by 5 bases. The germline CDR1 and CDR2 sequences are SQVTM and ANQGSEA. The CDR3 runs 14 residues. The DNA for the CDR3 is TGCAGCCCCGGGTCAGGGGGCGCGGTAACTGAAGCTTTCTTT. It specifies CSPGSGGAVTEAFF.

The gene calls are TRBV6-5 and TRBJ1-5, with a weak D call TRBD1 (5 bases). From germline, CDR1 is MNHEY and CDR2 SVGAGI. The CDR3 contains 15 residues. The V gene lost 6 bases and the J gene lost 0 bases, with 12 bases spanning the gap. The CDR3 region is CASRGVQVSNQPQHF. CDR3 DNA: TGTGCCAGCAGGGGAGTACAGGTTAGCAATCAGCCCCAGCATTTT.

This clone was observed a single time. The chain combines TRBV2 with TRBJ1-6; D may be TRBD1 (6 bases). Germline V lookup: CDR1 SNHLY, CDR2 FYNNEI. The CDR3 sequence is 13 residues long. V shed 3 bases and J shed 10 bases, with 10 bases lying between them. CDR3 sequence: CASSDRGASPLHF. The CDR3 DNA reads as TGTGCCAGCAGTGACCGGGGGGCATCACCCCTCCACTTT.

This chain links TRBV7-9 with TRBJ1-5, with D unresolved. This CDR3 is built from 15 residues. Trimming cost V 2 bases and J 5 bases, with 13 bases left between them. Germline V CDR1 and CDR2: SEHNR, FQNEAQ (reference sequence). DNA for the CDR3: TGTGCCAGCAGCTTAAGCGGACCCGGCGATCAGCCCCAGCATTTT. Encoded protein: CASSLSGPGDQPQHF.

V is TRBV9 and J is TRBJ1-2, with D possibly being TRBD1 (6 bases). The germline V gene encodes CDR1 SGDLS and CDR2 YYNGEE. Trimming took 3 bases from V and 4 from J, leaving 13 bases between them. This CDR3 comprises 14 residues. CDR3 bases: TGTGCCAGCAGCGCCCGGACAGTTACCTATGGCTACACCTTC. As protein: CASSARTVTYGYTF.

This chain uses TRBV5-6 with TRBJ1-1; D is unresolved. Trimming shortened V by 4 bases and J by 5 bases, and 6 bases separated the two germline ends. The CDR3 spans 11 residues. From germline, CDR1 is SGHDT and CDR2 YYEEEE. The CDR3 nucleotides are TGTGCCAGCAGCCGGGCTACTGAAGCTTTCTTT. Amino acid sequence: CASSRATEAFF.

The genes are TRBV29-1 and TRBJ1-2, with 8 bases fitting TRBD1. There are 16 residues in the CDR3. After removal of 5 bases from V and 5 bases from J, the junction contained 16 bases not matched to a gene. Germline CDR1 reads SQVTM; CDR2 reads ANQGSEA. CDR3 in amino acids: CSVPHGYDRGGYGYTF. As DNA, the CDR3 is TGCAGCGTTCCCCATGGCTATGACAGGGGAGGGTATGGCTACACCTTC.

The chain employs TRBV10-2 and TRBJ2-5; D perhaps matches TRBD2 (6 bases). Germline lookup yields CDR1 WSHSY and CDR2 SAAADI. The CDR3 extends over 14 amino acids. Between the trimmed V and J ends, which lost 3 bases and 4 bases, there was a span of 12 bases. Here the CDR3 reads CASSEGWRGETQYF. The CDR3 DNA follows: TGCGCCAGCAGTGAAGGGTGGAGGGGAGAGACCCAGTACTTC.

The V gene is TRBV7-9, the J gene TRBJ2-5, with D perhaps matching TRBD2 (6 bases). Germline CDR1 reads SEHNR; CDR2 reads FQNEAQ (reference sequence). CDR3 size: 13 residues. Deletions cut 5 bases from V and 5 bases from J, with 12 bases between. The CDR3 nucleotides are TGTGCCAGCAGCGCCCTGAGCGGGGAGACCCAGTACTTC. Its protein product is CASSALSGETQYF.

CDR3 sequence reads: CASSSYQLNQPQHF. CDR3 DNA: TGTGCCAGCAGTTCCTACCAGTTAAATCAGCCCCAGCATTTT. The V gene is TRBV27, the J gene TRBJ1-5; D is unclear. CDR1 and CDR2 (germline): MNHEY, SMNVEV (reference sequence). The CDR3 runs 14 residues. With 4 bases removed from V and 4 bases from J, the gap between germline ends came to 11 bases.

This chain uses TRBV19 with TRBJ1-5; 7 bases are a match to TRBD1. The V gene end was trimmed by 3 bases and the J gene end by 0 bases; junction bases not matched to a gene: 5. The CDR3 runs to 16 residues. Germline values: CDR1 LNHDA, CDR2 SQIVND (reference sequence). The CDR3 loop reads CASSIQGDYSNQPQHF. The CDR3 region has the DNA TGTGCCAGTAGTATCCAGGGGGATTATAGCAATCAGCCCCAGCATTTT.

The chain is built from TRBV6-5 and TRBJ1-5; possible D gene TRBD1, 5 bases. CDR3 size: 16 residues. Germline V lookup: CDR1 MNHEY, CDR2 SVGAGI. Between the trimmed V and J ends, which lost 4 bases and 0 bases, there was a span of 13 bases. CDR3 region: CASSFFGGDSNQPQHF. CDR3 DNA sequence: TGTGCCAGCAGTTTTTTCGGGGGGGATAGCAATCAGCCCCAGCATTTT.

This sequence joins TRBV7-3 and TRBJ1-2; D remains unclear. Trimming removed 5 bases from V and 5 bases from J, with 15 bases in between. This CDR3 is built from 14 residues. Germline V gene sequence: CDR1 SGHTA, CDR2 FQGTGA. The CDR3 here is CASSPGMASYGYTF. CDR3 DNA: TGTGCCAGCAGCCCCGGAATGGCATCGTATGGCTACACCTTC.

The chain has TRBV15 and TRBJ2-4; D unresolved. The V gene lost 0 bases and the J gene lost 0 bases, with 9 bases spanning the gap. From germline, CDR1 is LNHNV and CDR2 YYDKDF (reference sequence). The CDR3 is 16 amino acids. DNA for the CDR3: TGTGCCACCAGCAGAGATACATTGGGAGCCAAAAACATTCAGTACTTC. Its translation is CATSRDTLGAKNIQYF.

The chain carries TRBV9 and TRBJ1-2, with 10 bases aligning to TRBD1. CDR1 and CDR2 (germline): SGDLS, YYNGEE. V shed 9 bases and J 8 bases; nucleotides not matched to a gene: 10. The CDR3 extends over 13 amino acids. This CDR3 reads CATYPGQGLGYTF. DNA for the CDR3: TGTGCCACCTACCCGGGACAGGGGTTAGGCTACACCTTC.

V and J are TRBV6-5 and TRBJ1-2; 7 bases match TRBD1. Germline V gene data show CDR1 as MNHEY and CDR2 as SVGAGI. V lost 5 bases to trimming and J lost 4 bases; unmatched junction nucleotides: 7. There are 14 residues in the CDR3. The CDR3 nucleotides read TGTGCCAGCAGTCGACAGGGAGGGGGCTATGGCTACACCTTC. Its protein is CASSRQGGGYGYTF.